This T cell receptor (beta chain) was profiled in a study of control samples from healthy donors and cancer patients. V trimming: 1 base; J trimming: 5 bases; junction bases outside the gene matches: 7. Germline V gives CDR1 SGDLS, CDR2 YYNGEE. The CDR3 totals 16 residues. Using immunoSEQ multiplex PCR, the repertoire was profiled, and TCRdb retains in-frame clones only, with some absent. Of about 180,000 clones listed, around 90% are singletons. This clonotype was sampled from a man in his thirties or forties in good health. V is TRBV9 and J is TRBJ2-2, with TRBD2 identical over 8 bases. The sample consisted of blood. The CDR3 sequence: CASSVNSGSMTGELFF. The CDR3 DNA reads TGTGCCAGCAGCGTAAACAGCGGGAGTATGACCGGGGAGCTGTTTTTT. The whole variable domain, filled in from reference TRBV9 and TRBJ2-2, reads DSGVTQTPKHLITATGQRVTLRCSPRSGDLSVYWYQQSLDQGLQFLIQYYNGEERAKGNILERFSAQQFPDLHSELNLSSLELGDSALYFCASSVNSGSMTGELFFGEGSRLTVL.